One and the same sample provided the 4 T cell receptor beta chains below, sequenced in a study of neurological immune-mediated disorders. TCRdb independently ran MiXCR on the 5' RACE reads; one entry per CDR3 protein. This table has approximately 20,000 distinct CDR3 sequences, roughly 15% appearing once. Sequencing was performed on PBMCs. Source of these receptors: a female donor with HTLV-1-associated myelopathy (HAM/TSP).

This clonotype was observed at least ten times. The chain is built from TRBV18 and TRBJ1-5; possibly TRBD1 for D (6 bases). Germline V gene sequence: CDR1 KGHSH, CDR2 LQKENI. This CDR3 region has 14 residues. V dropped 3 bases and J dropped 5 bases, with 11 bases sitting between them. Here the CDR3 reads CASSPGTPYQPQHF. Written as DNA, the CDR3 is TGTGCCAGCTCACCCGGGACACCGTATCAGCCCCAGCATTTT.

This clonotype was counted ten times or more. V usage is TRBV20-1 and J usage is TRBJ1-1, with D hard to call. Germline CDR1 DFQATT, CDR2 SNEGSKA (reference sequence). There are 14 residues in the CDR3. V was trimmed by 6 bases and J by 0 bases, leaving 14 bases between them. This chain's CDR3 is CSAPGIMLNTEAFF. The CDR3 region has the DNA TGCAGTGCCCCTGGCATTATGTTGAACACTGAAGCTTTCTTT.

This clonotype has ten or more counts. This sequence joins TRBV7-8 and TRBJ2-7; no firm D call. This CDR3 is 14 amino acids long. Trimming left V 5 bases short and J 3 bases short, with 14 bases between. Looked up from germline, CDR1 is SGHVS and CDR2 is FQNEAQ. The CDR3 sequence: CASSKRDGDYEQYF. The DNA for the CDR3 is TGTGCCAGCAGCAAAAGGGATGGGGACTACGAGCAGTACTTC. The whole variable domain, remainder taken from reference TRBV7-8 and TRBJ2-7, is GAGVSQSPRYKVAKRGQDVALRCDPISGHVSLFWYQQALGQGPEFLTYFQNEAQLDKSGLPSDRFFAERPEGSVSTLKIQRTQQEDSAVYLCASSKRDGDYEQYFGPGTRLTVT.

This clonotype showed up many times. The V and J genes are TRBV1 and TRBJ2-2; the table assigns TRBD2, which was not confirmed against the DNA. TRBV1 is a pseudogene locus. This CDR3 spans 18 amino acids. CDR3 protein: CTSSPELAGAANTGELFF. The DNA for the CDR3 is TGCACCAGCAGCCCGGAGCTAGCGGGGGCCGCGAACACCGGGGAGCTGTTTTTT.